This T cell receptor beta chain was sequenced in a study of T-cell reconstitution after alpha-beta-depleted transplantation in children. General study findings and limits: Certain patients had high TCRbeta diversity at day 60, and it came from recipient T cells and thymic progenitors that survived. Newly produced T cells mostly accounted for T-cell counts and diversity one year post-transplant. Approximately two months post-transplant, alpha-beta T cells reportedly originated from several hundred expanded graft clones.

A TCRbeta library incorporating unique molecular identifiers was prepared. TCRdb re-called the PCR reads through MiXCR, storing one row per CDR3 protein. The sample gives approximately 520,000 distinct CDR3 sequences, approximately 10% of which show up once; around 13% is in the top ten. Germline assignment: CDR1 SGHTA and CDR2 FQGNSA. V shed 6 bases, J shed 4 bases, and the junction held 10 bases outside the gene matches. CDR3 length: 16 amino acids. This clonotype was detected a few times. Its antigen is undetermined. The TCR was taken from a female patient aged 2-9 years who had a stem cell transplant for aplastic anemia, so the T cells may come from the graft donor. The sequenced sample was PBMCs, mostly from graft donor cells, obtained 180 days after TCRalphabeta/CD19-depleted stem cell transplant. V and J are TRBV7-2 and TRBJ2-5; 11 nucleotides agree with TRBD2. In DNA form, the CDR3 reads TGTGCCAGCAGTCCAACTAGCGGGAGTTTAAGAGAGACCCAGTACTTC. This translates into CASSPTSGSLRETQYF.